These 30 T cell receptor beta chains originate from one sample sequenced in a study of blood T cells in healthy people across ages. PCR was performed a second time for roughly 7 to 11 cycles using a sample-barcoded 5' primer and a J-beta primer mix. A single record per CDR3 protein comes from TCRdb applying MiXCR to the 5' RACE reads. The sample lists around 520,000 distinct CDR3 sequences, roughly a quarter occurring once. This same sample was also taken into another study, of T cells of mothers and their children.

The sample was blood. Receptors were obtained from a boy aged 2 to 10 in good health.

This clonotype came up a few times. V is TRBV12-5 and J is TRBJ2-5; 8 bases match TRBD1. Losses at the gene ends were 1 base for V and 1 base for J; bases not matched to a gene: 2. Germline V gene data show CDR1 as LGHNT and CDR2 as FRNRAP. The CDR3 is 15 amino acids. CDR3: CASGLGQGSQETQYF. The CDR3 nucleotides are TGTGCTAGTGGTTTGGGACAGGGGTCCCAAGAGACCCAGTACTTC.

Concerning this clonotype: Its ends do not fully match the called genes, so a read error is possible. This chain links TRBV4-2 with TRBJ1-2; TRBD1 matches 8 bases. CDR3 length: 15 residues. The germline CDR1 and CDR2 sequences are LGHNA and YNFKEQ. The CDR3 sequence: CASSQEDRGGYGYTF. In DNA, the CDR3 is TGTGCCAGCAGCCAAGAAGACAGGGGAGGCTATGGTTACACCTTC.

The gene calls are TRBV15 and TRBJ2-2; unclear D gene. Trimming cost V 4 bases and J 8 bases, with 8 bases left between them. The length of the CDR3 is 12 residues. The germline CDR1 and CDR2 sequences are LNHNV and YYDKDF (reference sequence). The chain's CDR3 is CATSIGVGELFF. In nucleotides, the CDR3 is TGTGCCACCAGCATTGGTGTGGGGGAGCTGTTTTTT.

This clonotype was detected a few times. The chain joins TRBV27 to TRBJ2-1, with 10 bases matching TRBD2. V shed 5 bases, J shed 2 bases, and the junction held 6 bases outside the gene matches. Germline V gene sequence: CDR1 MNHEY, CDR2 SMNVEV (reference sequence). The CDR3 is made up of 16 amino acids. CDR3 DNA: TGTGCCAGCAGTCGCCGCAGCGGGAGGGCCTACAATGAGCAGTTCTTC. This codes for CASSRRSGRAYNEQFF.

This clonotype occurred a few times. V usage is TRBV6-1 and J usage is TRBJ1-4; D call uncertain. V lost 4 bases and J lost 0, with 9 bases in between. Germline CDR1 and CDR2: MNHNS and SASEGT. CDR3 length: 15 residues. In DNA, the CDR3 is TGTGCCAGCAGTGCTCCCGTTGCAACTAATGAAAAACTGTTTTTT. Amino acids: CASSAPVATNEKLFF.

This clonotype was seen more than once but under ten times. The J gene is TRBJ1-2, the V gene TRBV15; D not resolved. V gave up 4 bases and J gave up 8 bases, with 17 bases separating them. Germline V gene data show CDR1 as LNHNV and CDR2 as YYDKDF (reference sequence). The CDR3 spans 14 residues. Here the CDR3 reads CATSNSPSRRGYTF. The CDR3 coding sequence is TGTGCCACCAGCAATTCCCCTTCCAGGAGGGGCTACACCTTC.

The rearrangement joins TRBV5-1 to TRBJ2-4, with a weak D call TRBD1 (5 bases). This CDR3 has 13 amino acids. From germline, CDR1 is SGHRS and CDR2 YFSETQ. With 5 bases removed from V and 3 bases from J, the gap between germline ends came to 9 bases. The CDR3 DNA is TGCGCCAGCAGGCAGGGTTTCAAAAACATTCAGTACTTC. Translation gives CASRQGFKNIQYF.

This clonotype was seen ten or more times. This chain uses TRBV7-9 with TRBJ2-5, with no clear D. Germline V gene lookup returns CDR1 SEHNR and CDR2 FQNEAQ (reference sequence). Trimming took 6 bases from V and 4 from J, leaving 3 bases between them. This CDR3 comprises 10 residues. In DNA, the CDR3 is TGTGCCAGCAGTTCAGAGACCCAGTACTTC. It translates to CASSSETQYF.

This chain links TRBV12-3 or TRBV12-4 with TRBJ2-2, with TRBD2 as a possible D gene (5 bases). V was pared by 5 bases and J by 7 bases, with 14 bases between. The CDR3 runs to 14 residues. The CDR3, as DNA: TGTGCCAGCAGTGGGAGCGGTTTCGGCGGGGAGCTGTTTTTT. It is translated as CASSGSGFGGELFF.

This clonotype was recorded a few times. The V and J genes are TRBV4-3 and TRBJ1-5; no clear D. CDR3 length: 13 residues. Germline V CDR1 and CDR2: LGHNA, YSLEER. V lost 4 bases, J lost 4 bases, and 8 bases lay in between. The CDR3: CASSLENNQPQHF. DNA for the CDR3: TGCGCCAGCAGCCTTGAAAATAATCAGCCCCAGCATTTT.

This clonotype was observed a few times. V usage is TRBV6-1 and J usage is TRBJ1-2; maybe TRBD1 (5 bases). The CDR3 runs 18 residues. Trimming shortened V by 6 bases and J by 5 bases, and 28 bases separated the two germline ends. In germline, CDR1 is MNHNS, CDR2 SASEGT. DNA for the CDR3: TGTGCCAGCAGCGCCTCCGGCCGGGGCTTTAAAAAAGGGTATGGCTACACCTTC. It specifies CASSASGRGFKKGYGYTF.

This clonotype was observed a handful of times. The gene calls are TRBV29-1 and TRBJ2-5; D ambiguous. Germline-derived CDR1 and CDR2 are SQVTM and ANQGSEA. The V and J ends lost 2 bases and 5 bases respectively, with 3 bases between them. This CDR3 contains 10 residues. The CDR3 protein is CSVERETQYF. In nucleotides, the CDR3 is TGCAGCGTTGAACGGGAGACCCAGTACTTC.

In its sample, this clonotype was seen a few times. The chain employs TRBV3-1 and TRBJ2-7, with D possibly TRBD1 on 5 matching bases. The germline V gene has CDR1 LGHDT and CDR2 YNNKEL (reference sequence). The CDR3 runs to 15 residues. Trimming took 1 base from V and 0 from J, leaving 10 bases between them. This chain's CDR3 is CASSQGQSLSYEQYF. Written as DNA, the CDR3 is TGTGCCAGCAGCCAAGGACAGAGCCTCTCCTACGAGCAGTACTTC.

This clonotype was seen only a few times. This chain connects TRBV12-3 or TRBV12-4 to TRBJ2-6; 7 positions match TRBD1. Trimming took 8 bases from V and 0 from J; bases not matched to a gene: 10. This CDR3 is built from 17 residues. The CDR3 region has the DNA TGTGCCAGCCGAGCGGCAGGGGGATCCTCTGGGGCCAACGTCCTGACTTTC. This encodes CASRAAGGSSGANVLTF.

The V call is TRBV20-1, the J call TRBJ2-4, with D possibly being TRBD1 (6 bases). The CDR3 totals 14 residues. Trimming stripped 5 bases from V and 5 bases from J, with 16 bases between. In germline, CDR1 is DFQATT, CDR2 SNEGSKA (reference sequence). This chain's CDR3 is CSAHKGGTQNIQYF. For the CDR3, the DNA is TGCAGTGCTCACAAAGGGGGTACCCAAAACATTCAGTACTTC.

The chain has TRBV7-2 and TRBJ2-5, with D unclear. The germline V gene has CDR1 SGHTA and CDR2 FQGNSA. V lost 4 bases and J 1 base, leaving 10 bases between the germline ends. The CDR3 has 14 amino acids. Here the CDR3 reads CASSSQTPQETQYF. CDR3 in DNA: TGTGCCAGCAGCTCACAGACACCCCAAGAGACCCAGTACTTC.

The chain couples TRBV12-3 or TRBV12-4 to TRBJ2-7, with D perhaps assigned TRBD1 or TRBD2 (5 bases each). This CDR3 has 14 residues. Trimming took 5 bases from V and 2 from J, leaving 13 bases between them. CDR3 bases: TGTGCCAGCAGTCTCGGGACGCTGGCCTACGAGCAGTACTTC. Residues: CASSLGTLAYEQYF.

This chain connects TRBV14 to TRBJ1-2; tentatively, D is TRBD1 (6 bases). Germline lookup yields CDR1 SGHDN and CDR2 FVKESK. The CDR3 is 15 residues long. The V end lost 1 base, the J end lost 4 bases, and 13 bases lay between the germline ends. CDR3 loop: CASSQAGADGYGYTF. The CDR3 bases are TGTGCCAGCAGCCAAGCGGGGGCGGATGGCTATGGCTACACCTTC.

The chain links TRBV20-1 to TRBJ1-4; D gene unclear. The CDR3 extends over 13 amino acids. Germline CDR1 reads DFQATT; CDR2 reads SNEGSKA (reference sequence). Trimming cost V 6 bases and J 4 bases, with 12 bases left between them. The CDR3 coding sequence is TGCAGTGCCCAAAAGGACGTTAATGAAAAACTGTTTTTT. This codes for CSAQKDVNEKLFF.

This clonotype showed up just a few times. The rearrangement joins TRBV12-3 or TRBV12-4 to TRBJ2-2; TRBD1 might be the D (6 bases). The CDR3 runs 14 residues. V dropped 1 base and J dropped 8 bases, with 11 bases sitting between them. The CDR3 DNA follows: TGTGCCAGCAGTTTAGTAGGGGGATCGGGGGAGCTGTTTTTT. This codes for CASSLVGGSGELFF.

The CDR3 protein is CASGLPRGGPDTQYF. CDR3 in DNA: TGTGCTAGTGGTTTGCCCAGAGGCGGGCCAGATACGCAGTATTTT. J is TRBJ2-3 and V is TRBV12-5, with D perhaps TRBD2 (5 bases). The CDR3 is 15 amino acids. Germline assignment: CDR1 LGHNT and CDR2 FRNRAP. V gave up 2 bases and J gave up 4 bases, with 13 bases separating them. The full variable domain, in which reference TRBV12-5 and TRBJ2-3 provide the parts outside the CDR3, is DARVTQTPRHKVTEMGQEVTMRCQPILGHNTVFWYRQTMMQGLELLAYFRNRAPLDDSGMPKDRFSAEMPDATLATLKIQPSEPRDSAVYFCASGLPRGGPDTQYFGPGTRLTVL.

This rearrangement joins TRBV12-3 or TRBV12-4 to TRBJ1-1, with D possibly being TRBD1 (5 bases). This CDR3 comprises 15 residues. The germline V and J ends were trimmed by 6 bases and 2 bases, with 16 bases remaining between them. DNA of the CDR3: TGTGCCAGCAGGGGGACCTCGGAGATTAACACTGAAGCTTTCTTT. Its protein is CASRGTSEINTEAFF.

In this sample, this clonotype turned up a few times. V is TRBV12-3 or TRBV12-4 and J is TRBJ2-7, with 7 bases matching TRBD2. Germline trimming cut 6 bases from V and 0 bases from J; bases unmatched to any gene: 8. The CDR3 consists of 15 residues. CDR3 in DNA: TGTGCCAGCAGGGTCAGCGGGGCCCCCTCCTACGAGCAGTACTTC. Translating gives CASRVSGAPSYEQYF.

This chain links TRBV25-1 with TRBJ2-7, with D possibly called TRBD1 or TRBD2 (5 bases each). The CDR3 has 14 residues. V was pared by 4 bases and J by 4 bases, with 14 bases between. From germline, CDR1 is MGHDK and CDR2 SYGVNS. The CDR3 spells CASSGTTRGYEQYF. CDR3 DNA: TGTGCCAGCAGTGGAACAACGAGGGGTTACGAGCAGTACTTC.

The rearrangement links TRBV25-1 to TRBJ1-6; D is uncertain. V dropped 6 bases and J dropped 8 bases, with 14 bases sitting between them. The germline gives CDR1 MGHDK, CDR2 SYGVNS. CDR3 length: 14 residues. CDR3 protein: CASRAIYGYSPLHF. In DNA form, the CDR3 reads TGTGCCAGCAGGGCTATATACGGTTATTCACCCCTCCACTTT.

In this sample, this clonotype turned up a few times. This CDR3 reads CASSLQSDEAFF. CDR3 bases: TGTGCCAGCAGTTTACAGAGCGATGAAGCTTTCTTT. The chain links TRBV6-6 to TRBJ1-1; D ambiguous. The CDR3 extends over 12 amino acids. Deletions cut 4 bases from V and 7 bases from J, with 10 bases between. In germline, CDR1 is MNHNY, CDR2 SVGAGI (reference sequence).

This clonotype was found a few times. This chain links TRBV29-1 with TRBJ2-5; D may be TRBD2 (6 bases). CDR3 length equals 13 residues. CDR1 SQVTM and CDR2 ANQGSEA come from the germline V gene. V was shortened by 4 bases and J by 0 bases, with 9 bases between the two germline ends. CDR3 sequence reads: CSVVGGHQETQYF. The CDR3 DNA reads TGCAGCGTTGTCGGGGGACACCAAGAGACCCAGTACTTC. The full variable domain, completed using reference TRBV29-1 and TRBJ2-5, is SAVISQKPSRDICQRGTSLTIQCQVDSQVTMMFWYRQQPGQSLTLIATANQGSEATYESGFVIDKFPISRPNLTFSTLTVSNMSPEDSSIYLCSVVGGHQETQYFGPGTRLLVL.

The V call is TRBV28, the J call TRBJ2-4, with 9 positions matching TRBD1. V was clipped by 4 bases and J by 6 bases; unmatched bases: 10. This CDR3 is 16 amino acids long. The germline CDR1 and CDR2 sequences are MDHEN and SYDVKM. The DNA of the CDR3 is TGTGCCAGCAGTTCTCCTGGGGGACAGGGTGGAAACATTCAGTACTTC. Protein: CASSSPGGQGGNIQYF.

The table lists this clonotype with many counts. This sequence joins TRBV20-1 and TRBJ2-7; D not certain. CDR1 and CDR2 (germline): DFQATT, SNEGSKA (reference sequence). The ends were cut back, 2 bases at V and 6 bases at J, with 11 bases in the middle. The CDR3 is 12 amino acids. Here the CDR3 DNA reads TGCAGTGCTAGACCAGGCCACCGCGAGCAGTACTTC. Encoded protein: CSARPGHREQYF.

A few counts support this clonotype. The CDR3 here is CASSPQRGRGELFF. Here the CDR3 DNA reads TGTGCCAGCAGTCCCCAGCGGGGGAGGGGGGAGCTGTTTTTT. The rearrangement uses TRBV6-6 and TRBJ2-2; 8 bases align to TRBD2. With 5 bases clipped from V and 8 bases from J, the junction kept 7 bases outside the gene matches. CDR3 length: 14 amino acids. Germline loops: CDR1 MNHNY, CDR2 SVGAGI (reference sequence).